One sample yielded the 19 T cell receptor beta chains listed below, sequenced in a study of OX40 agonist ivuxolimab in advanced cancers. Profiling relied on immunoSEQ multiplex PCR, and the TCRdb table lists in-frame clones only, not all of them. The data hold more than 80,000 clones, with roughly 90% observed a single time. The source material was CD4+ or CD8+ T cells sorted from blood, sampled in a trial of the OX40 agonist ivuxolimab. The receptors come from an adult with an advanced solid tumor such as melanoma, head and neck, liver or kidney cancer.

The V call is TRBV5-6, the J call TRBJ2-7, with TRBD2 matching 14 bases. This CDR3 has 15 residues. V was pared by 3 bases and J by 6 bases, with 5 bases of the junction left unmatched. Per the germline V gene, CDR1 is SGHDT and CDR2 is YYEEEE. The CDR3 region has the DNA TGTGCCAGCAGCTGGGGACTAGCGGGGGTCTCCGAGCAGTACTTC. Translated, it gives CASSWGLAGVSEQYF. Variable domain in full (rest from reference TRBV5-6 and TRBJ2-7): DAGVTQSPTHLIKTRGQQVTLRCSPKSGHDTVSWYQQALGQGPQFIFQYYEEEERQRGNFPDRFSGHQFPNYSSELNVNALLLGDSALYLCASSWGLAGVSEQYFGPGTRLTVT.

As to this clone: Other DNA sequences in this specimen translate into the identical CDR3. This chain joins TRBV2 and TRBJ1-3; 9 bases are a match to TRBD1. This CDR3 comprises 15 residues. CDR1 SNHLY and CDR2 FYNNEI come from the germline V gene. The junction had 8 bases not matched to a gene; V was cut back by 4 bases and J by 7 bases. CDR3 sequence reads: CASSGDRDFRNTIYF. CDR3 in DNA: TGTGCCAGCAGTGGGGACAGGGATTTTCGGAACACCATATATTTT.

The chain is built from TRBV10-3 and TRBJ2-5; D uncertain. The V and J ends lost 10 bases and 1 base respectively, with 16 bases between them. Germline-derived CDR1 and CDR2 are ENHRY and SYGVKD. This CDR3 comprises 14 residues. The CDR3 DNA follows: TGTGCCACCTCCTTTCACGGCGCCCAAGAGACCCAGTACTTC. It encodes CATSFHGAQETQYF.

V is TRBV30 and J is TRBJ2-7, with 12 bases identical to TRBD2. There are 16 residues in the CDR3. Germline V gene lookup returns CDR1 GTSNPN and CDR2 SVGIG (reference sequence). V lost 4 bases to trimming and J lost 0 bases; unmatched junction nucleotides: 7. CDR3 sequence (DNA): TGTGCCTGGACAGGGACTAGCGGGTCGAGCTCCTACGAGCAGTACTTC. This codes for CAWTGTSGSSSYEQYF. The complete variable domain, with remaining parts taken from reference TRBV30 and TRBJ2-7, reads SQTIHQWPATLVQPVGSPLSLECTVEGTSNPNLYWYRQAAGRGLQLLFYSVGIGQISSEVPQNLSASRPQDRQFILSSKKLLLSDSGFYLCAWTGTSGSSSYEQYFGPGTRLTVT.

V is TRBV5-4 and J is TRBJ1-6, with D possibly matching TRBD1 (6 bases). CDR3 length: 17 residues. Germline V gene data show CDR1 as SGHNT and CDR2 as YYREEE (reference sequence). V lost 2 bases and J lost 0, with 12 bases in between. The CDR3 DNA is TGTGCCAGCAGCTTCGGGGGCACTAGCTCCTATAATTCACCCCTCCACTTT. It yields the protein CASSFGGTSSYNSPLHF.

This clone was picked up one time. The gene calls are TRBV27 and TRBJ1-2; D unclear. CDR1 is MNHEY, CDR2 SMNVEV, per germline (reference sequence). The CDR3 totals 15 residues. The V and J ends lost 6 bases and 3 bases respectively, with 17 bases between them. The CDR3 spells CASRPARTAYYGYTF. The CDR3 DNA reads TGTGCCAGCAGGCCAGCCCGAACAGCTTACTATGGCTACACCTTC.

The chain combines TRBV27 with TRBJ1-6; D is uncertain. Germline values: CDR1 MNHEY, CDR2 SMNVEV (reference sequence). Between the trimmed V and J ends, which lost 3 bases and 10 bases, there was a span of 13 bases. The CDR3 contains 14 residues. In nucleotides, the CDR3 is TGTGCCAGCAGTTTGCGCCTGACCCGATCACCCCTCCACTTT. Its translation: CASSLRLTRSPLHF.

The V gene is TRBV5-1, the J gene TRBJ2-1; D not resolved. This CDR3 has 13 residues. Germline CDR1 and CDR2: SGHRS and YFSETQ. Trimming removed 1 base from V and 10 bases from J, with 12 bases in between. For the CDR3, the DNA is TGCGCCAGCAGCTTGAGTCTGGCCAACGAGCAGTTCTTC. Its translation: CASSLSLANEQFF.

This clone was seen a few times. V and J are TRBV28 and TRBJ1-5; 7 nucleotides match TRBD1. The CDR3 is 16 residues long. Germline CDR1 is MDHEN and CDR2 is SYDVKM. Trimming cost V 3 bases and J 4 bases; bases outside gene matches: 9. The CDR3 sequence: CASSFLTRGKNQPQHF. The CDR3 coding sequence is TGTGCCAGCAGTTTCCTAACCAGGGGGAAAAATCAGCCCCAGCATTTT.

CDR3 amino acids: CASRTGWQETQYF. The CDR3 bases are TGTGCCAGCAGGACAGGGTGGCAAGAGACCCAGTACTTC. The V and J genes are TRBV6-5 and TRBJ2-5; 7 bases align to TRBD1. Germline CDR1 reads MNHEY; CDR2 reads SVGAGI. The CDR3 is 13 residues long. The V segment lost 6 bases and the J segment 2 bases; nucleotides outside the gene matches: 3.

The rearrangement links TRBV30 to TRBJ1-2; 7 positions match TRBD1. This CDR3 has 13 residues. CDR1 is GTSNPN, CDR2 SVGIG, per germline (reference sequence). V trimming: 1 base; J trimming: 4 bases; junction bases outside the gene matches: 3. As DNA, the CDR3 is TGTGCCTGGAGTGCGGACAGGACCTATGGCTACACCTTC. This encodes CAWSADRTYGYTF. The full variable domain, completed using reference TRBV30 and TRBJ1-2, is SQTIHQWPATLVQPVGSPLSLECTVEGTSNPNLYWYRQAAGRGLQLLFYSVGIGQISSEVPQNLSASRPQDRQFILSSKKLLLSDSGFYLCAWSADRTYGYTFGSGTRLTVV.

The chain has TRBV11-2 and TRBJ1-6; 7 nucleotides align to TRBD1. The CDR3 length is 16 residues. V was clipped by 3 bases and J by 9 bases; unmatched bases: 11. Germline-derived CDR1 and CDR2 are SGHAT and FQNNGV. The CDR3: CASSFPGGGQSSPLHF. The CDR3 DNA reads as TGTGCCAGCAGCTTCCCAGGGGGGGGGCAAAGTTCACCCCTCCACTTT. Drawing the rest from reference TRBV11-2 and TRBJ1-6, the complete variable domain is EAGVAQSPRYKIIEKRQSVAFWCNPISGHATLYWYQQILGQGPKLLIQFQNNGVVDDSQLPKDRFSAERLKGVDSTLKIQPAKLEDSAVYLCASSFPGGGQSSPLHFGNGTRLTVT.

The rearrangement uses TRBV12-5 and TRBJ2-6, with TRBD1 matching over 7 bases. The germline CDR1 and CDR2 sequences are LGHNT and FRNRAP. The CDR3 has 15 residues. With 1 base clipped from V and 4 bases from J, the junction kept 1 base outside the gene matches. The CDR3 here is CASGLGGQGANVLTF. The CDR3 DNA reads TGTGCTAGTGGTTTGGGGGGACAGGGGGCCAACGTCCTGACTTTC. The full variable domain, with the rest looked up from reference TRBV12-5 and TRBJ2-6, is DARVTQTPRHKVTEMGQEVTMRCQPILGHNTVFWYRQTMMQGLELLAYFRNRAPLDDSGMPKDRFSAEMPDATLATLKIQPSEPRDSAVYFCASGLGGQGANVLTFGAGSRLTVL.

The chain combines TRBV10-3 with TRBJ2-7; D is perhaps TRBD1 (7 bases). CDR1 ENHRY and CDR2 SYGVKD come from the germline V gene. V shed 6 bases and J shed 4 bases, with 19 bases lying between them. This CDR3 has 15 amino acids. Here the CDR3 reads CAISQDTTGRYEQYF. Written as DNA, the CDR3 is TGTGCCATCAGCCAGGATACGACAGGGAGGTACGAGCAGTACTTC.

The V and J genes are TRBV11-2 and TRBJ1-6; D might be TRBD1 (6 bases). The CDR3 spans 14 residues. With 3 bases removed from V and 8 bases from J, the gap between germline ends came to 11 bases. Germline CDR1 SGHAT, CDR2 FQNNGV. The CDR3 reads CASSFVGGDSPLHF. CDR3 DNA: TGTGCCAGCAGCTTTGTAGGGGGAGATTCACCCCTCCACTTT.

This clone appeared once. The chain couples TRBV19 to TRBJ2-7; possibly TRBD1 for D (5 bases). Germline values: CDR1 LNHDA, CDR2 SQIVND (reference sequence). The CDR3 has 12 amino acids. V dropped 6 bases and J dropped 3 bases, with 9 bases sitting between them. The CDR3 sequence: CASSPGNYEQYF. The CDR3 region has the DNA TGTGCCAGTAGCCCAGGGAACTACGAGCAGTACTTC.

The chain is built from TRBV2 and TRBJ2-7; unclear D gene. Germline V lookup: CDR1 SNHLY, CDR2 FYNNEI. This CDR3 has 12 amino acids. The ends were cut back, 1 base at V and 4 bases at J, with 5 bases in the middle. Here the CDR3 reads CASSEGWYEQYF. The CDR3 DNA follows: TGTGCCAGCAGTGAAGGATGGTACGAGCAGTACTTC. The full variable domain, with the rest looked up from reference TRBV2 and TRBJ2-7, is EPEVTQTPSHQVTQMGQEVILRCVPISNHLYFYWYRQILGQKVEFLVSFYNNEISEKSEIFDDQFSVERPDGSNFTLKIRSTKLEDSAMYFCASSEGWYEQYFGPGTRLTVT.

This sequence joins TRBV28 and TRBJ1-1; no clear D. With 2 bases removed from V and 7 bases from J, the gap between germline ends came to 14 bases. Germline values: CDR1 MDHEN, CDR2 SYDVKM. The CDR3 is 14 residues long. CDR3 in amino acids: CASSLPSITVEAFF. The CDR3 DNA follows: TGTGCCAGCAGTTTACCGAGTATTACAGTTGAAGCTTTCTTT.

Of note for this clone: This sample includes further DNA sequences coding for the same CDR3. The chain combines TRBV9 with TRBJ2-6; D gene ambiguous. Germline CDR1 SGDLS, CDR2 YYNGEE. This CDR3 spans 13 amino acids. Deletions cut 0 bases from V and 4 bases from J, with 2 bases between. In nucleotides, the CDR3 is TGTGCCAGCAGCGTAGCGGGGGCCAACGTCCTGACTTTC. Its translation: CASSVAGANVLTF. Filled out from reference TRBV9 and TRBJ2-6, the complete variable domain reads DSGVTQTPKHLITATGQRVTLRCSPRSGDLSVYWYQQSLDQGLQFLIQYYNGEERAKGNILERFSAQQFPDLHSELNLSSLELGDSALYFCASSVAGANVLTFGAGSRLTVL.